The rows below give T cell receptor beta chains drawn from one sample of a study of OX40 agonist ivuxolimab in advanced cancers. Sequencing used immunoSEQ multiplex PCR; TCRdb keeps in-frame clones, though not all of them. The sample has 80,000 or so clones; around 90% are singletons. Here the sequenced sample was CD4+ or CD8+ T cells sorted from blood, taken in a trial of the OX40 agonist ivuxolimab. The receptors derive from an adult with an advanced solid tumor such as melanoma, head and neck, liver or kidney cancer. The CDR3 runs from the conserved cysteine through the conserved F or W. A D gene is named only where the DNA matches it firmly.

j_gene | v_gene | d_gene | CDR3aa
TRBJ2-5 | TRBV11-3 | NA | CASSLGVGREETQYF
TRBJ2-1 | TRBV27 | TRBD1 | CASSPARGQYNEQFF
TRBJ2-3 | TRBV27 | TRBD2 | CASSFLAGISTDTQYF
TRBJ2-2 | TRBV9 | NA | CASSVNDGGTGELFF
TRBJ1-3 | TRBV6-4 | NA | CAGLGGGLTIYF
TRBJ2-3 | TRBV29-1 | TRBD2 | CSCTRTSGSADTQYF
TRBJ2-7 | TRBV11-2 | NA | CASSLGPGQTYEQYF
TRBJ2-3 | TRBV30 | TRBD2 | CAWSVRRFGLASSTDTQYF
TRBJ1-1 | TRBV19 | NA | CASSIGRFRTEAFF
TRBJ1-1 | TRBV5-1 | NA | CASSLRSTNTEAFF